This TCR beta chain emerged from a study of post-analysis software for immune sequencing data. This clonotype was found a few times. What it binds is not known. Presence of unique molecular identifiers characterized the TCR beta cDNA libraries. TCRdb redid the calling of the PCR reads with MiXCR, one entry per CDR3 protein. Among 450,000 to 650,000 distinct CDR3 sequences listed, roughly 46% were seen once. Study results and limitations: Samples from one preparation batch, clustered by F measure, grouped strongly together. Roughly 5 TRBV segments were significantly more frequent in patients than in controls. TRBV5-6, TRBV5-1 and TRBV20-1 were among these segments.

CDR1 and CDR2 from the germline V gene are MGHRA and YSYEKL. With 1 base clipped from V and 5 bases from J, the junction kept 10 bases outside the gene matches. The CDR3 is 16 residues long. The sequenced sample was blood. The V gene is TRBV4-1, the J gene TRBJ2-7, with TRBD1 identical over 8 bases. This clonotype originated in a girl aged 5-17 years with multiple sclerosis. CDR3 in amino acids: CASSQVRTGLRDEQYF. The CDR3 DNA follows: TGCGCCAGCAGCCAAGTACGGACAGGGCTTAGGGACGAGCAGTACTTC.